This T cell receptor (beta chain) was sequenced for a study of blood T cell repertoires in COVID-19. Across the study: Sources were T cells, B-cell-depleted T cells, or PBMCs; the material itself was cDNA or gDNA.

This CDR3 contains 15 residues. Trimming at V came to 7 bases and at J to 3 bases, leaving 7 bases not matched to a gene. Germline CDR1 and CDR2: SGHRS and YFSETQ. The Seattle site enrolled patients during active infection and followed them longitudinally. TCRdb's copy holds only in-frame clones and misses some; the assay was immunoSEQ multiplex PCR. This sample has fewer than 200,000 clones, with roughly 81% found just once. This chain uses TRBV5-1 with TRBJ1-5; 10 bases agree with TRBD1. Material for sequencing was peripheral blood. The receptor was derived from a woman aged 55-69 years with COVID-19, enrolled during active disease. In DNA, the CDR3 is TGCGCCAGCTCCGAGGGACAGGGGCCCAATCAGCCCCAGCATTTT. Translating it yields CASSEGQGPNQPQHF.